A selection of T cell receptor beta chains follows, all from one sample in a study of T cells in Graves' hyperthyroidism and ophthalmopathy. TCRdb re-called the multiplex PCR reads through MiXCR, storing one row per CDR3 protein. This table holds some 600,000 distinct CDR3 sequences, 14% found once. Sequenced sample: blood. Receptors were obtained from a woman in her twenties or thirties with Graves' hyperthyroidism that later progressed to Graves' ophthalmopathy. CDR3s include the opening cysteine and the closing phenylalanine or tryptophan. A D gene is named only where the DNA matches it firmly. The size of a clone is reported for some rows only, either as once, few or many, or as a class for expanded clones.

d_gene,j_gene,v_gene,abundance,CDR3aa,CDR3nt
TRBD2,TRBJ2-1,TRBV7-9,many,CASSPGLAGALGMSEQFF,TGTGCCAGCAGCCCCGGACTAGCGGGAGCCTTGGGCATGAGTGAGCAGTTCTTC
.,TRBJ2-3,TRBV27,many,CASSFMDTQYF,TGTGCCAGCAGTTTCATGGATACGCAGTATTTT
.,TRBJ2-2,TRBV9,many,CASSGRATGELFF,TGTGCCAGCAGCGGCCGGGCCACCGGGGAGCTGTTTTTT
TRBD2,TRBJ2-7,TRBV27,many,CASSYAGGRSIYEQYF,TGTGCCAGCAGTTACGCGGGAGGCAGGAGTATCTACGAGCAGTACTTC
.,TRBJ1-1,TRBV12-3/TRBV12-4,.,CASSFPGQGRGEAFF,TGTGCCAGCAGTTTTCCGGGGCAGGGACGGGGTGAAGCTTTCTTT
.,TRBJ1-1,TRBV6-1,many,CASIRGASTEAFF,TGTGCCAGCATTCGGGGGGCGAGCACTGAAGCTTTCTTT
.,TRBJ2-3,TRBV10-3,many,CAISISQGTITDTQYF,TGTGCCATCAGTATAAGTCAGGGGACGATCACAGATACGCAGTATTTT
.,TRBJ2-5,TRBV15,many,CATSREGETQYF,TGTGCCACCAGCAGAGAAGGGGAGACCCAGTACTTC
TRBD2,TRBJ2-2,TRBV7-8,.,CASSLAGLDFANTGELFF,TGTGCCAGCAGCTTAGCGGGACTAGATTTCGCGAACACCGGGGAGCTGTTTTTT
TRBD2,TRBJ2-4,TRBV4-1,.,CASSQPTGTSGNIQYF,TGCGCCAGCAGCCAACCGACCGGGACTAGCGGAAACATTCAGTACTTC